This T cell receptor beta chain was documented in a study of blood T cell repertoires in COVID-19. This table comes from immunoSEQ multiplex PCR, and its TCRdb copy is limited to in-frame clones, with some not included. This table has under 150,000 clones, about 77% appearing once. Trimming took 4 bases from V and 7 from J; bases not matched to a gene: 7. The CDR3 contains 15 residues. Per germline, CDR1 SGHTA and CDR2 FQGNSA. Sequencing was carried out using peripheral blood. This rearrangement joins TRBV7-2 to TRBJ1-2; the match to TRBD1 covers 12 bases. This receptor was identified in a man older than 75 with acute or convalescent COVID-19. CDR3 sequence: CASSSAGTGGFGYTF. CDR3 nucleotide sequence: TGTGCCAGCAGCTCAGCCGGGACAGGGGGCTTTGGCTACACCTTC.